Sequencing of this TCR beta chain was carried out in a study of blood T cell repertoires in COVID-19. Study in general: Some COVID-19 samples were acute and others convalescent; all came from the United States, Italy and Spain. The cDNA or gDNA used as material had been derived from T cells, B-cell-depleted T cells, or PBMCs.

This CDR3 spans 12 amino acids. V lost 0 bases to trimming and J lost 12 bases, with 9 bases between them. CDR1 and CDR2 from the germline V gene are WNHNN and SYGVQD (reference sequence). Original processing methods: Nucleated cell number was recorded as an estimate derived from reference gene primer amplification. Generated by immunoSEQ multiplex PCR, the TCRdb table keeps only in-frame clones and is missing some. The V and J calls and clone size are taken from that table; D and trimming were inferred from the DNA. The data show about 190,000 clones, roughly 84% seen once. The sequencing input was peripheral blood. The sequence came from an elderly woman with active or convalescent COVID-19. V gene TRBV10-1 combines with J gene TRBJ2-1; D unresolved. The CDR3 loop reads CASSESLGSQFF. For the CDR3, the DNA is TGCGCCAGCAGTGAGTCGTTGGGCTCGCAGTTCTTC.